The clone carrying this TCR beta chain was detected once. The antigen is not known. This record belongs to a study of cytomegalovirus exposure and HLA in healthy donors. Notes on the study in general: The productive fraction for most TCR beta V segments was about 87% or about 30% in an earlier analysis. Associated with cytomegalovirus, according to the listing, were 150 to 200 TCR beta chains. Rates of TCR association differed by HLA locus in a later analysis, with DRB1 highest and HLA-C lowest.

The germline V gene encodes CDR1 SEHNR and CDR2 FQNEAQ (reference sequence). CDR3 length: 13 residues. Trimming took off 4 bases at V and 4 bases at J, with 9 bases between the two ends. A multiplex PCR was run with 60 Vbeta primers and 13 Jbeta primers. Method: immunoSEQ multiplex PCR; TCRdb's copy keeps in-frame clones and lacks some. The sample carries under 200,000 clones, approximately 80% recorded once. The chain links TRBV7-9 to TRBJ2-3, with D possibly being TRBD2 (6 bases). The clonotype comes from a woman in her forties in good health and CMV-seropositive. Source material: PBMCs. This CDR3 reads CASSYPGADTQYF. The CDR3 region has the DNA TGTGCCAGCAGCTATCCGGGGGCAGATACGCAGTATTTT.